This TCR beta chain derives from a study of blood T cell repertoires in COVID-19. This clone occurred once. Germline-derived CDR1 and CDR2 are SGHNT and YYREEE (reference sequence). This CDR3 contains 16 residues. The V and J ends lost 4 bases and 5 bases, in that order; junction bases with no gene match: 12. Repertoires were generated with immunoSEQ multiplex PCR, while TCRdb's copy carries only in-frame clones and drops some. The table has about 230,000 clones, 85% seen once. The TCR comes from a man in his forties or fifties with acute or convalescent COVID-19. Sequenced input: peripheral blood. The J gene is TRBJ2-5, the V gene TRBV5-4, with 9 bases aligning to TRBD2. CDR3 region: CASSPSGRGGRETQYF. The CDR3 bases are TGTGCCAGCAGCCCCTCCGGGCGGGGGGGCCGCGAGACCCAGTACTTC.